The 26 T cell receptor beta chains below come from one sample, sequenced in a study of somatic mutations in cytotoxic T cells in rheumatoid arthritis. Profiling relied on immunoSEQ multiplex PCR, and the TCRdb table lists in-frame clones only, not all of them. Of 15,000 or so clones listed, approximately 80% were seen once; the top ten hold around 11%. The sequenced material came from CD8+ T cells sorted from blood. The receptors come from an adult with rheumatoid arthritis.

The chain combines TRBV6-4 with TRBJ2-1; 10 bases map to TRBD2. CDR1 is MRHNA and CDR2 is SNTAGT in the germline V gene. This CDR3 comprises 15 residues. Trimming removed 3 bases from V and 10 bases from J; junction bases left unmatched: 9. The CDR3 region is CASSDMPSGGGEQFF. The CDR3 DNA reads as TGTGCCAGCAGTGATATGCCTAGCGGGGGCGGGGAGCAGTTCTTC.

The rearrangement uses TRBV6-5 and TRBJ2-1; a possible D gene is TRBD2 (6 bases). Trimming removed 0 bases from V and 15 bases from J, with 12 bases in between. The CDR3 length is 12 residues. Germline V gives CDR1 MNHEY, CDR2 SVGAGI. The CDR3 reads CASSYSSGDMFF. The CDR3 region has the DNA TGTGCCAGCAGTTACTCGTCGGGAGACATGTTCTTC.

In nucleotides, the CDR3 is TGCGCCAGCAGCCAAGACCCTGGCCAGGAGACCCAGTACTTC. Amino acids: CASSQDPGQETQYF. This chain joins TRBV4-1 and TRBJ2-5, with no clear D. Between the trimmed V and J ends, which lost 0 bases and 5 bases, there was a span of 10 bases. Germline V gene lookup returns CDR1 MGHRA and CDR2 YSYEKL. CDR3 length: 14 residues.

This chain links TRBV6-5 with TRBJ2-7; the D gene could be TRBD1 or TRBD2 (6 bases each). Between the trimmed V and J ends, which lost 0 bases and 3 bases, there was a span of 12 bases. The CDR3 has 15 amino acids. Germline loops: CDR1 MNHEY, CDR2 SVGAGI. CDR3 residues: CASSYSPGAGYEQYF. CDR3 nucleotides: TGTGCCAGCAGTTACTCGCCGGGGGCGGGCTACGAGCAGTACTTC.

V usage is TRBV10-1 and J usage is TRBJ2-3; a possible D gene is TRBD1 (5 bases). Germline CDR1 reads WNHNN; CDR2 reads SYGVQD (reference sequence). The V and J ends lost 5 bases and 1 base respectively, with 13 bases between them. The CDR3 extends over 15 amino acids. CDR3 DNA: TGCGCCAGCAGTAACCAGGGTCGGGGCACAGATACGCAGTATTTT. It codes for CASSNQGRGTDTQYF.

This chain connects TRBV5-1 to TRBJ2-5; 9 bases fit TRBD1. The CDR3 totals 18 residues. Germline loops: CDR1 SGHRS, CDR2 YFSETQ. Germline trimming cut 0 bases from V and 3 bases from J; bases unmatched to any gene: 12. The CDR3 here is CASSLVAGTGRGKETQYF. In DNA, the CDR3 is TGCGCCAGCAGCTTGGTGGCGGGGACAGGGCGGGGGAAAGAGACCCAGTACTTC. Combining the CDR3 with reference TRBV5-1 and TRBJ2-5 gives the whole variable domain KAGVTQTPRYLIKTRGQQVTLSCSPISGHRSVSWYQQTPGQGLQFLFEYFSETQRNKGNFPGRFSGRQFSNSRSEMNVSTLELGDSALYLCASSLVAGTGRGKETQYFGPGTRLLVL.

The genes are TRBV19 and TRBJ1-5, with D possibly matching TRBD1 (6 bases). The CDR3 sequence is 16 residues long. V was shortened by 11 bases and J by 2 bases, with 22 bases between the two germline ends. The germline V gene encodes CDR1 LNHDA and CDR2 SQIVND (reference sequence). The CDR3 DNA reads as TGTGCCGTCGCGTTAACAGGGTATGATGGCAATCAGCCCCAGCATTTT. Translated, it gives CAVALTGYDGNQPQHF.

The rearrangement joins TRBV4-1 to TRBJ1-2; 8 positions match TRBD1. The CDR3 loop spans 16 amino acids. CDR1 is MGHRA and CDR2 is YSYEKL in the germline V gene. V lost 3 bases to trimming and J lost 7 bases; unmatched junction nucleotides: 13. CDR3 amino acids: CASSHPADRVKGGYTF. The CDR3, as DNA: TGCGCCAGCAGCCACCCCGCGGACAGGGTGAAGGGTGGCTACACCTTC.

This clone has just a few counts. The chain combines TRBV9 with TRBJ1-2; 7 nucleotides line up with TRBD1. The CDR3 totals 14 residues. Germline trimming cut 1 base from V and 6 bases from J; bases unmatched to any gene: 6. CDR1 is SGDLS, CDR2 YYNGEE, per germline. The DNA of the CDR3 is TGTGCCAGCAGCGTACGACAGGGTACGGATGGCTACACCTTC. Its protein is CASSVRQGTDGYTF. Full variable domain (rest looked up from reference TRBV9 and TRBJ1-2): DSGVTQTPKHLITATGQRVTLRCSPRSGDLSVYWYQQSLDQGLQFLIQYYNGEERAKGNILERFSAQQFPDLHSELNLSSLELGDSALYFCASSVRQGTDGYTFGSGTRLTVV.

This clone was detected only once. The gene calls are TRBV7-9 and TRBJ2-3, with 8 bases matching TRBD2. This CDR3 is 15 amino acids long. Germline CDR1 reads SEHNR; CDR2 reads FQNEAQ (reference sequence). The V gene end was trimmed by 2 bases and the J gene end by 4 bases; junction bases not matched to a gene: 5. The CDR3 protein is CASSLFGGAADTQYF. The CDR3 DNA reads TGTGCCAGCAGCTTATTCGGGGGGGCCGCAGATACGCAGTATTTT.

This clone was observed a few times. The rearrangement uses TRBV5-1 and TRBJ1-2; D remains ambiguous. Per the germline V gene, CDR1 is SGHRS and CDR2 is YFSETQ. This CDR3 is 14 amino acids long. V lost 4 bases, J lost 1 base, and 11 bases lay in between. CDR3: CASSRKEGNYGYTF. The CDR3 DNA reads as TGCGCCAGCAGCAGAAAGGAGGGTAACTATGGCTACACCTTC.

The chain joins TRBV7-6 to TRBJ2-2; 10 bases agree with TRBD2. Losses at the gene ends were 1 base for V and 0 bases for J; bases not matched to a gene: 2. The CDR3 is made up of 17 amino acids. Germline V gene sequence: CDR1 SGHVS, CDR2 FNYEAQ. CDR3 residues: CASSLGLAGSNTGELFF. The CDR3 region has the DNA TGTGCCAGCAGCTTAGGACTAGCGGGTTCGAACACCGGGGAGCTGTTTTTT.

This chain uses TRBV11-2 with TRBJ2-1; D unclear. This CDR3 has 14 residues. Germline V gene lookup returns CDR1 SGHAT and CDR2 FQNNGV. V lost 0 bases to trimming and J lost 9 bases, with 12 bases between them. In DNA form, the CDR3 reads TGTGCCAGCAGCTTAGAGTTCCAGCTCACTGAGCAGTTCTTC. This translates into CASSLEFQLTEQFF.

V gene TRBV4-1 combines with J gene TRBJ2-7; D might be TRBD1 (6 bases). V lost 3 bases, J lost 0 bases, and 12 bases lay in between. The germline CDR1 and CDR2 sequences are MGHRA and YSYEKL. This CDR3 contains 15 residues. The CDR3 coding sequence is TGCGCCAGCAGCCAGATCGGGACACTCTCCTACGAGCAGTACTTC. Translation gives CASSQIGTLSYEQYF.

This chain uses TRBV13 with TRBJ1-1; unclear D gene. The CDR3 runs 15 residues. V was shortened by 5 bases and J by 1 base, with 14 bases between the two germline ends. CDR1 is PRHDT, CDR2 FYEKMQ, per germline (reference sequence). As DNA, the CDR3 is TGTGCCAGCAGCCTAGAAGACACGGAGAACACTGAAGCTTTCTTT. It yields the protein CASSLEDTENTEAFF.

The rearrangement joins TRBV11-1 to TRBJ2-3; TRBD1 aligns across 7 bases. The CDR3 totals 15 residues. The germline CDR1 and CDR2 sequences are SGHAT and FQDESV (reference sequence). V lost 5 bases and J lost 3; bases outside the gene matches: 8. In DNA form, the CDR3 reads TGTGCCAGCAGCATGACAGGGACGGGGACAGATACGCAGTATTTT. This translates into CASSMTGTGTDTQYF.

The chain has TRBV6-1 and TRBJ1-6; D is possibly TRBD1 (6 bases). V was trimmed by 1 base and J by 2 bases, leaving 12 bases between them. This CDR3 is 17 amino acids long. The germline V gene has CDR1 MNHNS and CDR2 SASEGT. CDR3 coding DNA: TGTGCCAGCAGTGAAGAGCGCACAGGGACCTATAATTCACCCCTCCACTTT. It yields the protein CASSEERTGTYNSPLHF.

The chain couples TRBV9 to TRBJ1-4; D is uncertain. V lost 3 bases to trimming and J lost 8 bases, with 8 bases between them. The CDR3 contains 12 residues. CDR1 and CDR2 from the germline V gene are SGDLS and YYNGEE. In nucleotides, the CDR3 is TGTGCCAGCAGCGACGGTGGGGAAAAACTGTTTTTT. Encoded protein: CASSDGGEKLFF.

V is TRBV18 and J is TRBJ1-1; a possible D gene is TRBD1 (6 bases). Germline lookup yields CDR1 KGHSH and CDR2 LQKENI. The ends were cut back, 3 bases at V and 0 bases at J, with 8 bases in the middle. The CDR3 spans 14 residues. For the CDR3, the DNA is TGTGCCAGCTCACCCGGGACACTGAACACTGAAGCTTTCTTT. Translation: CASSPGTLNTEAFF.

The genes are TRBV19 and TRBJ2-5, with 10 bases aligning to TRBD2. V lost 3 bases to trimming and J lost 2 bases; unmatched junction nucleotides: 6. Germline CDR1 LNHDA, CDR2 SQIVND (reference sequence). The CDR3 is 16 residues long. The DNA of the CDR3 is TGTGCCAGTAGTATTTTAACTAGCGGGAATCAAGAGACCCAGTACTTC. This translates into CASSILTSGNQETQYF.

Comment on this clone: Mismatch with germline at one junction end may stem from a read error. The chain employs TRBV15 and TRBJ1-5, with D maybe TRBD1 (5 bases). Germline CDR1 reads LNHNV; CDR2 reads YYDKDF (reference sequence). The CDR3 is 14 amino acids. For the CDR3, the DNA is TGTGCCACCCGCAGAGGGACTGAACTCTGGCCCCAGCATTTT. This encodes CATRRGTELWPQHF.

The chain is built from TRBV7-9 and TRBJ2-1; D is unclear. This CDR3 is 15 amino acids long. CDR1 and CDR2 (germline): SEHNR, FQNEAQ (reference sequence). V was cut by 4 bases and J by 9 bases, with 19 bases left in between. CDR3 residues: CASSSSQSSHSEQFF. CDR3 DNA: TGTGCCAGCAGCTCGTCCCAAAGTAGTCATAGTGAGCAGTTCTTC.

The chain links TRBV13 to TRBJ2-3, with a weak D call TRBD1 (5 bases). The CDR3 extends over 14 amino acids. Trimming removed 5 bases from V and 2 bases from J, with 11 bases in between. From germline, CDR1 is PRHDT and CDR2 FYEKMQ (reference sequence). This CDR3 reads CASSQGRATDTQYF. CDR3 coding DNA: TGTGCCAGCAGCCAGGGCAGGGCCACAGATACGCAGTATTTT.

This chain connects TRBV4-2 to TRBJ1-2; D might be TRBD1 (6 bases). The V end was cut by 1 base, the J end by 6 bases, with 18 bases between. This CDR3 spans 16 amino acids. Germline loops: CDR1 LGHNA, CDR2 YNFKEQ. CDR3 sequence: CASSQVLRGAGDGYTF. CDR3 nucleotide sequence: TGTGCCAGCAGCCAAGTCCTCCGGGGGGCGGGGGATGGCTACACCTTC.

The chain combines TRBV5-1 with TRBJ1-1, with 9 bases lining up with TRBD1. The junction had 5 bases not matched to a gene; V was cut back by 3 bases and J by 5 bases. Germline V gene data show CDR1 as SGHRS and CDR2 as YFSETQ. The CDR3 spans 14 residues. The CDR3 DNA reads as TGCGCCAGCAGCTCGGGACAGGGCCAAACTGAAGCTTTCTTT. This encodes CASSSGQGQTEAFF.

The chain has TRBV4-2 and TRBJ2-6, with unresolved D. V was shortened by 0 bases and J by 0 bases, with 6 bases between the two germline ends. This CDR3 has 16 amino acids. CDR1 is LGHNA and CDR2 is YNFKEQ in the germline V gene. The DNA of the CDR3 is TGTGCCAGCAGCCAAGAGGGTCTCTCTGGGGCCAACGTCCTGACTTTC. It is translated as CASSQEGLSGANVLTF.